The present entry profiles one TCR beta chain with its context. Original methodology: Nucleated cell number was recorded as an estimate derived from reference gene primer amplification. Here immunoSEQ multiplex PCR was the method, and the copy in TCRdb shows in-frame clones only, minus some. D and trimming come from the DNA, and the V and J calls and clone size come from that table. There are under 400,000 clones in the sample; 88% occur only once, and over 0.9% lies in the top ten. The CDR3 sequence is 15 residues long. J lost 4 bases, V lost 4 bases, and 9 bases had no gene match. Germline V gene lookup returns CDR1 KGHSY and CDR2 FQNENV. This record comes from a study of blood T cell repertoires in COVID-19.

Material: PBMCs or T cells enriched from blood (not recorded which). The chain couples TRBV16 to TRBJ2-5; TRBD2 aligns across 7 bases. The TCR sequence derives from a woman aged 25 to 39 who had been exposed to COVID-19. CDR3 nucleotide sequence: TGTGCCAGCAGCCGACCCGGACTAGAAGCAGAGACCCAGTACTTC. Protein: CASSRPGLEAETQYF.